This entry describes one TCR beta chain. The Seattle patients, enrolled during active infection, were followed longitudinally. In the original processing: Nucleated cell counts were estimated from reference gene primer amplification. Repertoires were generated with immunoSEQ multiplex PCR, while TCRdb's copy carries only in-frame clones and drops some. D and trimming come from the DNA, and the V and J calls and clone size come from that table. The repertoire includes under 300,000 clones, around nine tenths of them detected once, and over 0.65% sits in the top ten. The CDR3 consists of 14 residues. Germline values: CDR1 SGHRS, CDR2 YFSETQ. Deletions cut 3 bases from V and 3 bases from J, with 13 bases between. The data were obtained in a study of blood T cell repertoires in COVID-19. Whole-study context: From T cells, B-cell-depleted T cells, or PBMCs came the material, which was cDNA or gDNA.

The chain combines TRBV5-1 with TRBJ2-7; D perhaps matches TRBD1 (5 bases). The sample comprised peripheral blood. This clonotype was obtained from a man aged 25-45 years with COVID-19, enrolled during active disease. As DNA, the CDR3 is TGCGCCAGCAGCTCGGGCAGGGTACACTACGAGCAGTACTTC. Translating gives CASSSGRVHYEQYF.